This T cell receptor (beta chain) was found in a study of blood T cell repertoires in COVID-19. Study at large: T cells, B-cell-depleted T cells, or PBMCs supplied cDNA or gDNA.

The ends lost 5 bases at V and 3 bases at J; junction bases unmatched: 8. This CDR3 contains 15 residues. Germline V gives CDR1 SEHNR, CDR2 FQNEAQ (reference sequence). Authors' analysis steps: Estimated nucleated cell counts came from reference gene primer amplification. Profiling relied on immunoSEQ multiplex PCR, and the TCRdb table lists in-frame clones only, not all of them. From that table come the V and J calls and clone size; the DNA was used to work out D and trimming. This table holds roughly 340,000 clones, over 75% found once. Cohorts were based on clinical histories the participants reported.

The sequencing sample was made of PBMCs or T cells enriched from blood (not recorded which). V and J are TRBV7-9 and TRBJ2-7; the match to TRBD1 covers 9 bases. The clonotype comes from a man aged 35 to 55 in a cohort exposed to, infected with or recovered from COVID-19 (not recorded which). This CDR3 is CASSTIQGANYEQYF. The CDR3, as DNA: TGTGCCAGCAGCACCATACAGGGGGCTAACTACGAGCAGTACTTC.